This T cell receptor (beta chain) was captured by sequencing in a study of blood T cell repertoires in COVID-19. Study in general: The cDNA or gDNA used as material had been derived from T cells, B-cell-depleted T cells, or PBMCs.

In its sample, this clone was seen once. The CDR3 is 13 amino acids. The germline V gene encodes CDR1 LGHDT and CDR2 YNNKEL (reference sequence). The junction had 3 bases not matched to a gene; V was cut back by 5 bases and J by 5 bases. Participant age was roughly 18 to 95 years, and participants resided in roughly 25 US areas. Authors' processing steps: By means of reference gene primer amplification, nucleated cell counts were estimated. Using immunoSEQ multiplex PCR, the repertoire was profiled, and TCRdb retains in-frame clones only, with some absent. V, J and clone size reflect that table, while D and trimming were determined from the DNA. The table includes approximately 300,000 clones, roughly 89% detected once.

The chain couples TRBV3-1 (or the pseudogene TRBV3-2) to TRBJ2-5; TRBD1 aligns across 9 bases. Specimen: PBMCs or T cells enriched from blood (not recorded which). The receptor's source is a woman between 18 and 29 years old with acute COVID-19. The CDR3 is CASSTGGRETQYF. DNA for the CDR3: TGTGCCAGCAGCACAGGGGGCAGGGAGACCCAGTACTTC.